The clone carrying this T cell receptor (beta chain) was counted many times. Its matching antigen is unknown. This entry is derived from a study of T cells in Graves' hyperthyroidism and ophthalmopathy. Study-wide points: Peripheral blood also featured most of the thyroid clonotypes expanded above 0.001.

V was pared by 5 bases and J by 4 bases, with 6 bases of the junction left unmatched. Germline assignment: CDR1 SGHVS and CDR2 FQNEAQ. This CDR3 region has 14 residues. Amplification yielded TCR beta CDR3 regions, with RNA transcripts as the source. HTBI primers were the set used in a first-round RT-PCR of the TCR CDR3. Using its own MiXCR run on the multiplex PCR reads, TCRdb lists one record per CDR3 protein. The table includes hundreds of thousands of distinct CDR3 sequences, around a quarter detected once. Graves' hyperthyroidism was deemed stable absent ophthalmopathy progression within 18 months. With a duration under 2 months, the hyperthyroidism was newly diagnosed in patients aged 18 to 65. Patients were excluded for uncontrolled infection, other autoimmune disease, pregnancy or lactation.

Sequencing was performed on blood. The TCR was taken from a man aged 45-65 years with Graves' hyperthyroidism. This sequence joins TRBV7-8 and TRBJ2-7, with 9 bases that match TRBD1. The DNA of the CDR3 is TGTGCCAGCAGCCGAGGGGGACAGGGTTACGAGCAGTACTTC. It specifies CASSRGGQGYEQYF.